The sample holds a few counts of the clone carrying this T cell receptor (beta chain). The target antigen is unknown. This record comes from a study of cytomegalovirus exposure and HLA in healthy donors. The PCR ran on 60 Vbeta and 13 Jbeta primers. Here immunoSEQ multiplex PCR was the method, and the copy in TCRdb shows in-frame clones only, minus some. The repertoire has some 140,000 clones, just under 80% of them found once; the top ten carry 1.5%. This CDR3 region has 13 residues. The trim removed 5 bases at V and 3 bases at J, leaving 6 bases unmatched. Germline V gene data show CDR1 as GTSNPN and CDR2 as SVGIG (reference sequence). Study-wide findings and caveats: In vitro checks showed that a few CMV-associated chains really do target CMV antigens.

This sequence joins TRBV30 and TRBJ1-1; 7 nucleotides agree with TRBD1. The receptor was isolated from a woman in her late teens or twenties in good health and CMV-seronegative. Sample: PBMCs. For the CDR3, the DNA is TGTGCCTGGCGATACAGGGGCTACACTGAAGCTTTCTTT. This gives the protein CAWRYRGYTEAFF.